These T cell receptor beta chains were read from a single sample in a study of prognosis after radiotherapy for stage I lung cancer. Each CDR3 protein gets one entry after TCRdb re-called the multiplex PCR reads with MiXCR. This table has about 35,000 distinct CDR3 sequences, approximately 35% appearing once. The sample here was PBMCs, taken before or after stereotactic body radiation therapy (not recorded which). These receptors came from a donor over 45 with non-small cell lung cancer. CDR3s leave out the opening cysteine and the closing phenylalanine or tryptophan.

CDR3	V	J
ASSITGELF	TRBV19	TRBJ2-2
ASSLGAGYSPLH	TRBV11-2	TRBJ1-6
ASSIRLAGDTGELF	TRBV7-2	TRBJ2-2
ASSSRVGTEAF	TRBV7-9	TRBJ1-1
SARDESFGDYYEQY	TRBV20-1	TRBJ2-7
ASSLGNIQY	TRBV12-3/TRBV12-4	TRBJ2-4
ASRTGTSSDTQY	TRBV12-3/TRBV12-4	TRBJ2-3
ASSLSTGGTEQF	TRBV5-1	TRBJ2-1
ASSRGSSGNTIY	TRBV7-9	TRBJ1-3
ATSRDPRGILNEKLF	TRBV15	TRBJ1-4
ASSLAQTGDSPLH	TRBV7-6	TRBJ1-6
AIRADRANHSPLH	TRBV10-3	TRBJ1-6
ATRRRFGPGSYNSPLH	TRBV15	TRBJ1-6
ASQSGTANTEAF	TRBV5-1	TRBJ1-1
ASSMGGRAIQETQY	TRBV19	TRBJ2-5
ASSLLDNQPQH	TRBV12-3/TRBV12-4	TRBJ1-5
ASSPSRGPTYEQY	TRBV7-9	TRBJ2-7